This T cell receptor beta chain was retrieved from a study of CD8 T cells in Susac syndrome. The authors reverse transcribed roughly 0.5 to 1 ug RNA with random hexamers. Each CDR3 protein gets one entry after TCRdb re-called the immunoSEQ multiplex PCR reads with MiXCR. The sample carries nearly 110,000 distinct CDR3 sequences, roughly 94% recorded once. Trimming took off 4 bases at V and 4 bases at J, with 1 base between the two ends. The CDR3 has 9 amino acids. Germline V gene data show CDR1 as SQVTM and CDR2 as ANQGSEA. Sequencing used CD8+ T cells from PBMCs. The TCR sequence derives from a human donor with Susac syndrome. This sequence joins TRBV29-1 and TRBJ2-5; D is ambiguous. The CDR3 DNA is TGCAGCGTTGCAGAGACCCAGTACTTC. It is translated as CSVAETQYF. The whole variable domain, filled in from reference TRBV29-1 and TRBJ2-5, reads SAVISQKPSRDICQRGTSLTIQCQVDSQVTMMFWYRQQPGQSLTLIATANQGSEATYESGFVIDKFPISRPNLTFSTLTVSNMSPEDSSIYLCSVAETQYFGPGTRLLVL.